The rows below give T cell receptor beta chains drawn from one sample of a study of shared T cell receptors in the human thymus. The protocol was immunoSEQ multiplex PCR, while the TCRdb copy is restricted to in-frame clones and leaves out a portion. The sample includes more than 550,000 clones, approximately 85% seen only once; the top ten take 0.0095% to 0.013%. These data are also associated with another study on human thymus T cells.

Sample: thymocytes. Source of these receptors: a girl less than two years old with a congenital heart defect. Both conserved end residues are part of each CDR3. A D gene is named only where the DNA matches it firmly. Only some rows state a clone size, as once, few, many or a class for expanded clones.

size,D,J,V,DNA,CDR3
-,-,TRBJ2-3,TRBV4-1,TGCGCCAGCAGCCTTCACCAGAGGCGGGGCACAGATACGCAGTATTTT,CASSLHQRRGTDTQYF
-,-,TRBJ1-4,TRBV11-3,TGTGCCAGCAGCCAAAAAAAGGGGGGGGGTGAAAAACTGTTTTTT,CASSQKKGGGEKLFF
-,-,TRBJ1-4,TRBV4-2,TGTGCCAGCAGCCAAGGACTAGACAGCCAAAATGAAAAACTGTTTTTT,CASSQGLDSQNEKLFF
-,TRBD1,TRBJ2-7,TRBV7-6,TGTGCCAGCAGCCCCGGACAGGGAGGCTACGAGCAGTACTTC,CASSPGQGGYEQYF
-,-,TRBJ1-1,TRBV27,TGTGCCAGCAGTTCGTCTTCCAAGACAGAATCGAACACTGAAGCTTTCTTT,CASSSSSKTESNTEAFF
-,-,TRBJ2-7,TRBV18,TGTGCCAGCTCACCACGGGGGCCCGTCTCCTACGAGCAGTACTTC,CASSPRGPVSYEQYF
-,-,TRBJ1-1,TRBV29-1,TGCAGCGTTGTGCGGGTAAAGGGCACTGAAGCTTTCTTT,CSVVRVKGTEAFF
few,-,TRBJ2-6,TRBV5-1,TGCGCCAGCAGAAGGAGGCTTATGAGCTCTGGGGCCAACGTCCTGACTTTC,CASRRRLMSSGANVLTF
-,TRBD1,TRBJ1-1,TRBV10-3,TGTGCCATCAGTCAGCCGACAGGGGAGATCACTGAAGCTTTCTTT,CAISQPTGEITEAFF
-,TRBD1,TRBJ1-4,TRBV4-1,TGCGCCAGCAGCCAACTGAACCCGGGACAGATTGAAAAACTGTTTTTT,CASSQLNPGQIEKLFF
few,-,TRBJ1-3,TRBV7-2,TGTGCCAGCAGCGGGAGGGGTGGAAACACCATATATTTT,CASSGRGGNTIYF
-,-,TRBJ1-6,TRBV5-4,TGTGCCAGCAGAATGGCGGGGGATTCACCCCTCCACTTT,CASRMAGDSPLHF
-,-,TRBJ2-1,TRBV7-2,TGTGCCAGCAGCCCCATTAATGGGGGGAATGAGCAGTTCTTC,CASSPINGGNEQFF
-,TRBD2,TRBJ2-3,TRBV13,TGTGCCAGCAGCCCCCCGGGACTAGGTCCCCGGGATACGCAGTATTTT,CASSPPGLGPRDTQYF
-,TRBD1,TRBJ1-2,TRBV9,TGTGCCAGCAGCGTAGTCCCACCCACAGGGGGCAAGGGCTACACCTTC,CASSVVPPTGGKGYTF
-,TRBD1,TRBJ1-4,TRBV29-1,TGCAGCGTTCCATGGGGACAGGATAATGAAAAACTGTTTTTT,CSVPWGQDNEKLFF
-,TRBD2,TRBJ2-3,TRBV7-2,TGTGCCAGCAGCTTAGGGTTTGCCGGGGGGGCCGGGGCAGATACGCAGTATTTT,CASSLGFAGGAGADTQYF
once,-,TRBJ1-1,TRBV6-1,TGTGCCAGCAGTGAAGGTGTCGGGGGGTATCTGTCTGAAGCTTTCTTT,CASSEGVGGYLSEAFF
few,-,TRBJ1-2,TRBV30,TGTGCCTGGAGAACGGGTCCTTATGGCTACACCTTC,CAWRTGPYGYTF
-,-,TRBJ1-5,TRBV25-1,TGTGCCAGCAGTGTGGGACATTGGAATCAGCCCCAGCATTTT,CASSVGHWNQPQHF
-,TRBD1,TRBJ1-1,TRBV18,TGTGCCAGCAGCGGGACAGGGATGAACACTGAAGCTTTCTTT,CASSGTGMNTEAFF
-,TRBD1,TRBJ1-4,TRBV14,TGTGCCAGCAGCACCCAGGGGGCGGGCGATGAAAAACTGTTTTTT,CASSTQGAGDEKLFF
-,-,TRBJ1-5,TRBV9,TGTGCCAGCAGCCAGGGTCCCCGCAATCAGCCCCAGCATTTT,CASSQGPRNQPQHF
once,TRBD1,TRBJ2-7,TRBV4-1,TGCGCCAGCAGCCAAGAAAGGAGGGACAGGGGCGACGAGCAGTACTTC,CASSQERRDRGDEQYF
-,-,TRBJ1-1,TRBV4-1,TGCGCCAGCAGCCAAGATCCGGGGACTGAAGCTTTCTTT,CASSQDPGTEAFF
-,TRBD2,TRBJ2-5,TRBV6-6,TGTGCCAGCAGTTACTCTCGGGGAGGGGAGACCCAGTACTTC,CASSYSRGGETQYF
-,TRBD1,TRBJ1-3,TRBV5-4,TGTGCCAGCAGCGTTACAGGGGATTCTGGAAACACCATATATTTT,CASSVTGDSGNTIYF
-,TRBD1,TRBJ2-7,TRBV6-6,TGTGCCAGCAGCTTGGACAGGGTCCACGAGCAGTACTTC,CASSLDRVHEQYF
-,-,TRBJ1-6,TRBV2,TGTGCCAGCGGGGGACATGCGATTATGCAGAGTAGTTCACCCCTCCACTTT,CASGGHAIMQSSSPLHF
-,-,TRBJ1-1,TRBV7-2,TGTGCCAGCACGCAACAGGGTTGGGGAAAAGCTTTCTTT,CASTQQGWGKAFF
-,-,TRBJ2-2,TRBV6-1,TGTGCCACCTGGAGGTTAACCGGGGAGCTGTTTTTT,CATWRLTGELFF
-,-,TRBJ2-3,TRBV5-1,TGCGCCAGCAGCTTGGTTTGGCAGGGCAGCACAGATACGCAGTATTTT,CASSLVWQGSTDTQYF
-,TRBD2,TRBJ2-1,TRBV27,TGTGCCAGCAGCCCCCCGGCGGGGGGCAATGAGCAGTTCTTC,CASSPPAGGNEQFF
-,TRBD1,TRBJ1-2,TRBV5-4,TGTGCCAGCAGCTTAAGGAACAGGGGCTATGGCTACACCTTC,CASSLRNRGYGYTF
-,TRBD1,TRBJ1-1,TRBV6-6,TGTGCCAGCAGTTCCGGAGACAGGGGAGCTTTCTTT,CASSSGDRGAFF
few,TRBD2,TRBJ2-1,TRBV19,TGTGCCAGTAGCGGGACTAGCGGGGCCTACAATGAGCAGTTCTTC,CASSGTSGAYNEQFF
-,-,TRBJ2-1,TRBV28,TGTGCCAGCAGTTTGGGGCAGGACCCCAATGAGCAGTTCTTC,CASSLGQDPNEQFF
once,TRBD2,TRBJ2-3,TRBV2,TGTGCCAGCAGTGAGGAGCGGGGGTACGGCACAGATACGCAGTATTTT,CASSEERGYGTDTQYF
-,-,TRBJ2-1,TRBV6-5,TGTGCCAGCAGTTACAGGACAGCTTCCTACAATGAGCAGTTCTTC,CASSYRTASYNEQFF
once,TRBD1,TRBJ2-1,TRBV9,TGTGCCAGCAGCGTAGGAGGGACAGGGTACCATGAGCAGTTCTTC,CASSVGGTGYHEQFF
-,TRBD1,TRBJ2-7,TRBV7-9,TGTGCCAGCAGCTTCTTTGGCGTCGACGTAGGGGGCTGGCCCTACGAGCAGTACTTC,CASSFFGVDVGGWPYEQYF
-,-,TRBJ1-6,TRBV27,TGTGCCAGCAGTTTATTCCCCTATAATTCCCCCCTCCACTTT,CASSLFPYNSPLHF
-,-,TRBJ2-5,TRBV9,TGTGCCAGCAGCCCTCGGGACAGCGGGGGTCTAAGGGGGGAGACCCAGTACTTC,CASSPRDSGGLRGETQYF
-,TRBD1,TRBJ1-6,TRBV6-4,TGTGCCAGCAGCCACGGACAGGGGACACCCCTCCACTTT,CASSHGQGTPLHF
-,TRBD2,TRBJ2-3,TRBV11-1,TGTGCCAGCAGCTTTGGGGCTAGCGGACTTACAGATACGCAGTATTTT,CASSFGASGLTDTQYF
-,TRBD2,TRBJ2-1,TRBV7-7,TGTGCCAGCAGCCCCTGGGGTGGGACTATGTACGCAAATGAGCAGTTCTTC,CASSPWGGTMYANEQFF